This is a list of T cell receptor beta chains from one sample in a study of blood T cells in healthy people across ages. TCRdb independently ran MiXCR on the 5' RACE reads; one entry per CDR3 protein. The repertoire holds fewer than 2,000,000 distinct CDR3 sequences, with about 39% as singletons. Specimen: blood. The origin of the receptors is a human donor in good health. CDR3s include the opening cysteine and the closing phenylalanine or tryptophan. The D gene is left open where the match is weak. Size values are once, few and many counts, or a class for expanded clones, and some rows have none.

v_call	j_call	d_call	clone_size	cdr3_aa	cdr3_nt
TRBV12-3/TRBV12-4	TRBJ1-2	NA	few	CASSLREGRYGYTF	TGTGCCAGCAGTCTCCGCGAGGGGCGATATGGCTACACCTTC
TRBV7-2	TRBJ1-5	NA	NA	CASSLFGTRNQPQHF	TGTGCCAGCAGCTTATTTGGGACTCGCAATCAGCCCCAGCATTTT
TRBV4-1	TRBJ1-1	NA	NA	CASGPNRGVNTEAFF	TGCGCCAGCGGCCCCAATAGGGGGGTGAATACTGAAGCTTTCTTT
TRBV7-2	TRBJ2-3	NA	NA	CASSSWIGADTQYF	TGTGCCAGCAGCTCCTGGATAGGGGCAGATACGCAGTATTTT
TRBV12-3/TRBV12-4	TRBJ2-2	TRBD1	NA	CASSQQGANTGELFF	TGTGCCAGCAGTCAACAGGGGGCGAACACCGGGGAGCTGTTTTTT
TRBV3-1	TRBJ1-2	NA	NA	CASSQDMGGPYGYTF	TGTGCCAGCAGCCAAGATATGGGGGGGCCCTATGGCTACACCTTC
TRBV12-3/TRBV12-4	TRBJ2-7	NA	NA	CASSQGWAGLSYEQYF	TGTGCCAGCTCGCAGGGGTGGGCAGGACTCTCCTACGAGCAGTACTTC
TRBV6-2/TRBV6-3	TRBJ1-2	NA	NA	CASKDREVGAYTF	TGTGCCAGCAAAGACCGCGAAGTGGGAGCCTACACCTTC
TRBV29-1	TRBJ2-5	TRBD2	NA	CSVSSGSQQYF	TGCAGCGTTTCTAGCGGGAGTCAGCAGTACTTC
TRBV7-3	TRBJ1-1	TRBD1	once	CASSVDRTSMNTEAFF	TGTGCCAGCAGCGTGGACAGGACCTCCATGAACACTGAAGCTTTCTTT
TRBV29-1	TRBJ2-5	TRBD2	NA	CSTGTSGRQETQYF	TGCAGCACCGGGACTAGCGGGAGACAAGAGACCCAGTACTTC
TRBV7-9	TRBJ2-7	NA	NA	CASSRSGTREEEQYF	TGTGCCAGCAGCCGAAGTGGGACCAGGGAAGAAGAGCAGTACTTC
TRBV11-2	TRBJ2-1	NA	NA	CASSRPFQGYNEQFF	TGTGCCAGCAGCCGCCCCTTCCAGGGCTACAATGAGCAGTTCTTC
TRBV20-1	TRBJ1-2	NA	few	CSAPPYHRANIADINYGYTF	TGCAGTGCTCCACCCTACCACCGAGCCAACATCGCAGATATTAACTATGGCTACACCTTC
TRBV12-3/TRBV12-4	TRBJ1-5	TRBD1	NA	CASSVGQGINQPQHF	TGTGCCAGCAGTGTGGGACAGGGGATCAATCAGCCCCAGCATTTT
TRBV13	TRBJ2-7	TRBD2	few	CASSPSGGVSYEQYF	TGTGCCAGCAGCCCCAGCGGGGGGGTATCTTACGAGCAGTACTTC
TRBV3-1	TRBJ2-1	NA	NA	CASSPRGPGEQFF	TGTGCCAGCAGCCCCCGGGGACCGGGTGAGCAGTTCTTC
TRBV29-1	TRBJ1-2	NA	few	CSANSQTSYGYTF	TGCAGCGCGAATTCTCAGACCAGCTATGGCTACACCTTC
TRBV25-1	TRBJ2-1	NA	few	CASSALPYNEQFF	TGTGCCAGCAGTGCCCTACCCTACAATGAGCAGTTCTTC
TRBV12-3/TRBV12-4	TRBJ1-6	TRBD1	NA	CASSPGQGVGSPLHF	TGTGCCAGCAGCCCCGGACAGGGCGTCGGTTCACCCCTCCACTTT
TRBV28	TRBJ1-5	NA	once	CASSFERQPQHF	TGTGCCAGCAGTTTCGAGCGGCAGCCCCAGCATTTT
TRBV15	TRBJ2-1	NA	NA	CATSRDLRGAGDNEQFF	TGTGCCACCAGCAGAGATCTACGGGGGGCAGGGGACAATGAGCAGTTCTTC
TRBV29-1	TRBJ2-7	NA	NA	CGVVSGYEQYF	TGCGGCGTTGTTAGCGGCTACGAGCAGTACTTC
TRBV29-1	TRBJ2-7	NA	few	CSVTKAGRYSYEQYF	TGCAGCGTTACAAAGGCAGGACGCTACTCCTACGAGCAGTACTTC
TRBV5-1	TRBJ2-6	NA	few	CASSLTIGAGRSGANVLTF	TGCGCCAGCAGCTTAACCATCGGGGCAGGGAGGTCTGGGGCCAACGTCCTGACTTTC
TRBV29-1	TRBJ2-7	NA	NA	CSFLVTGGSYEQYF	TGCAGCTTTTTGGTCACCGGGGGCTCCTACGAGCAGTACTTC
TRBV7-9	TRBJ2-3	NA	NA	CASSLELGGRTTQYF	TGTGCCAGCAGCTTAGAATTGGGGGGTCGAACTACGCAGTATTTT
TRBV20-1	TRBJ2-5	NA	NA	CSARGGVGETQYF	TGCAGTGCTAGAGGAGGGGTGGGAGAGACCCAGTACTTC
TRBV6-6	TRBJ2-1	NA	NA	CASSYLRGAGNEQFF	TGTGCCAGCAGTTACCTCCGCGGGGCGGGCAATGAGCAGTTCTTC
TRBV6-6	TRBJ2-1	NA	NA	CASSYEGISSYNEQFF	TGTGCCAGCAGTTACGAAGGGATCAGCTCCTACAATGAGCAGTTCTTC
TRBV5-4	TRBJ2-1	TRBD1	NA	CASSLESYRGGEQFF	TGTGCCAGCAGCTTGGAATCTTACAGGGGCGGTGAGCAGTTCTTC
TRBV28	TRBJ1-6	NA	few	CASRAPVGPITPLHF	TGTGCCAGCAGGGCCCCGGTGGGCCCAATAACACCCCTCCACTTT
TRBV28	TRBJ2-5	NA	NA	CASSWTDTQETQYF	TGTGCCAGCAGCTGGACAGACACCCAAGAGACCCAGTACTTC
TRBV29-1	TRBJ1-2	NA	few	CSVEIRGNLYGYTF	TGCAGCGTTGAAATTCGGGGGAATCTCTATGGCTACACCTTC
TRBV28	TRBJ2-1	TRBD1	NA	CATDQGAGVREQFF	TGTGCTACTGACCAGGGGGCAGGAGTGAGGGAGCAGTTCTTC
TRBV13	TRBJ2-7	TRBD2	few	CASSLAIAGGLGEQYF	TGTGCCAGCAGCTTGGCTATAGCGGGGGGGCTGGGCGAGCAGTACTTC
TRBV20-1	TRBJ2-3	TRBD1	NA	CSASRRTGETDTQYF	TGCAGTGCTAGCAGAAGGACAGGGGAGACAGATACGCAGTATTTT
TRBV9	TRBJ2-3	NA	NA	CASSVESIPWSMDTQYF	TGTGCCAGCAGCGTAGAAAGTATACCCTGGAGCATGGATACGCAGTATTTT
TRBV6-1	TRBJ2-4	NA	NA	CASSDEWRAKNIQYF	TGTGCCAGCAGTGACGAGTGGAGAGCCAAAAACATTCAGTACTTC
TRBV20-1	TRBJ2-7	TRBD2	once	CSAIGGGRYEQYF	TGCAGTGCTATTGGCGGGGGGAGGTACGAGCAGTACTTC
TRBV29-1	TRBJ2-1	TRBD1	NA	CSVVSDRDANEQFF	TGCAGCGTTGTTAGCGACAGGGATGCAAATGAGCAGTTCTTC
TRBV7-2	TRBJ1-1	NA	NA	CASMGGPLNTEAFF	TGTGCCAGCATGGGGGGCCCCTTGAACACTGAAGCTTTCTTT
TRBV20-1	TRBJ2-7	NA	NA	CSAREQGRTIGYEQYF	TGCAGTGCTAGAGAGCAGGGGCGTACCATTGGATACGAGCAGTACTTC
TRBV12-3/TRBV12-4	TRBJ1-4	NA	few	CASSPHEKLFF	TGTGCCAGCAGCCCTCACGAAAAACTGTTTTTT
TRBV12-3/TRBV12-4	TRBJ1-2	NA	NA	CASRLGGGYTF	TGTGCCAGCAGGTTAGGTGGCGGCTACACCTTC
TRBV30	TRBJ1-1	NA	NA	CASRQSPGTEAFF	TGTGCCTCCCGACAATCACCCGGGACTGAAGCTTTCTTT
TRBV7-2	TRBJ2-3	NA	many	CASSLRAGTDTQYF	TGTGCCAGCAGCTTAAGGGCGGGAACAGATACGCAGTATTTT
TRBV28	TRBJ1-1	NA	few	CASRSWNTEAFF	TGTGCCAGCCGTTCCTGGAACACTGAAGCTTTCTTT
TRBV6-2/TRBV6-3	TRBJ1-5	NA	NA	CASSRGHMSNQPQHF	TGTGCCAGCAGTCGGGGACATATGAGCAATCAGCCCCAGCATTTT
TRBV6-2/TRBV6-3	TRBJ2-5	NA	once	CANSDLRSGLQETQYF	TGTGCCAACAGTGATCTCCGAAGCGGGCTTCAAGAGACCCAGTACTTC
TRBV5-1	TRBJ2-7	TRBD1	NA	CASSPSTGGTRNPYEQYF	TGCGCCAGCAGCCCTTCGACAGGGGGTACTAGAAACCCCTACGAGCAGTACTTC